The entry that follows covers one T cell receptor (beta chain) sequence. Time point here: patch test 1, 2 weeks after DPC sensitization. Treatment noted: therapeutic diphenylcyclopropenone sensitization with weekly scalp DPC. One entry per CDR3 protein results from TCRdb running MiXCR on the RACE reads. The table lists roughly 120,000 distinct CDR3 sequences, 9.5% to 13% of them singletons. This entry belongs to a study of human T cells and chemical hapten exposure. Study in general: In the sensitization step, 2% DPC was placed on 2 cm by 2 cm of upper inner arm skin.

This CDR3 contains 15 residues. Trimming took off 2 bases at V and 1 base at J, with 11 bases between the two ends. Germline CDR1 KGHSH, CDR2 LQKENI. This receptor was obtained from a woman aged 45-59 years with alopecia areata. Some clones in this sample may be carry-over from other donors' samples. The source material was whole blood, sampled in connection with sensitization to the hapten diphenylcyclopropenone (DPC). The chain couples TRBV18 to TRBJ1-2; tentatively, D is TRBD1 (6 bases). The CDR3 nucleotides are TGTGCCAGCTCACCAGTGGCAGGGGATAACTATGGCTACACCTTC. Its protein is CASSPVAGDNYGYTF.